This TCR beta chain comes out of a study of T-cell reconstitution after alpha-beta-depleted transplantation in children. Study-level points and caveats: Surviving thymic progenitors and recipient T cells were the source of high TCRbeta diversity at day 60 in some patients. Several hundred rapidly expanded clones from non-depleted graft cells reportedly supplied alpha-beta T cells about two months post-transplant. Counts and diversity of T cells one year after transplant came mostly from newly produced T cells.

Germline CDR1 is DFQATT and CDR2 is SNEGSKA (reference sequence). The CDR3 covers 15 residues. The V gene lost 0 bases and the J gene lost 6 bases, with 15 bases spanning the gap. Comments on this clonotype: Its specificity is unknown.

The TCRbeta library incorporated unique molecular identifiers. TCRdb itself ran the PCR reads through MiXCR, one entry per CDR3 protein. The data contain about 170,000 distinct CDR3 sequences, approximately 10% of them singletons. The TCR originated in a boy aged 2 to 9 with acute myeloid leukemia, due to receive a stem cell transplant. J is TRBJ1-5 and V is TRBV20-1; tentatively, D is TRBD1 (5 bases). Specimen: PBMCs, collected before TCRalphabeta/CD19-depleted stem cell transplant. The CDR3 nucleotides are TGCAGTGCTAGAGATACGGGGGGAGTGGGTCAGCCCCAGCATTTT. Its protein product is CSARDTGGVGQPQHF.